This T cell receptor (beta chain) was captured in a study of shared clonotypes between healthy human individuals. Method: immunoSEQ multiplex PCR; TCRdb's copy keeps in-frame clones and lacks some. The table has about 1.4 million clones, roughly 97% seen once; the top ten hold about 1%. CDR1 and CDR2 from the germline V gene are GTSNPN and SVGIG (reference sequence). V lost 0 bases and J 1 base, leaving 34 bases between the germline ends. The CDR3 consists of 23 residues. Sequencing was carried out using naive CD4+ T cells sorted from blood. Subset denoted: CD45RA+ positively selected. This clonotype was obtained from a young man in good health. The V gene is TRBV30, the J gene TRBJ1-5; the D gene is possibly TRBD1 (6 bases). CDR3 bases: TGTGCCTGGAGTGTTAGGGGCACTTTTGGTTCGACAGGCTACCTGGAGAGCAATCAGCCCCAGCATTTT. It yields the protein CAWSVRGTFGSTGYLESNQPQHF.